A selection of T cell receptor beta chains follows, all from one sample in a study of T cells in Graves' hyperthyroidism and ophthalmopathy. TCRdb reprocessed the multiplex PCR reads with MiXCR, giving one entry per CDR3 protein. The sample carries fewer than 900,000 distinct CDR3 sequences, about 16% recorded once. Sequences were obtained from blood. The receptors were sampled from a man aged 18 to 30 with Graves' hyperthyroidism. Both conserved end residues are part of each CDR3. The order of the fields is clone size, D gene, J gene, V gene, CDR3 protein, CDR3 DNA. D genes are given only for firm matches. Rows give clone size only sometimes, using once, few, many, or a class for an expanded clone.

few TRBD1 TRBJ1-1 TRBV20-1 CSARQGGSNTEAFF TGCAGTGCTAGACAGGGGGGATCGAACACTGAAGCTTTCTTT
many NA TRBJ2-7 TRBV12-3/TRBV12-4 CASSLTVGERTSKHREQYF TGTGCCAGCAGTCTCACGGTTGGCGAGAGGACGTCTAAACACCGCGAGCAGTACTTC
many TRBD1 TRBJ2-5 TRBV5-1 CASSLVTGDSETQYF TGCGCCAGCAGCTTGGTAACAGGGGATTCGGAGACCCAGTACTTC
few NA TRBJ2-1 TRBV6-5 CASSYSPRRVSSYNEQFF TGTGCCAGCAGTTACTCCCCGCGGCGGGTTTCCTCCTACAATGAGCAGTTCTTC
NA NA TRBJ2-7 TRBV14 CASSQGQSEQYF TGTGCCAGCAGCCAAGGTCAGTCCGAGCAGTACTTC
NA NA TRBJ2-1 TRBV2 CASRKAGQGYNEQFF TGTGCCAGCAGGAAAGCGGGGCAGGGGTACAATGAGCAGTTCTTC
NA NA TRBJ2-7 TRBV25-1 CASSEGGAVYEQYF TGTGCCAGCAGTGAAGGAGGAGCCGTCTACGAGCAGTACTTC
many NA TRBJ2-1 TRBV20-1 CSARDHRAGSYNEQFF TGCAGTGCTAGAGACCACCGAGCAGGATCCTACAATGAGCAGTTCTTC
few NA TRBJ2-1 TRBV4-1 CASSQDRTNVNEQFF TGCGCCAGCAGCCAAGATAGGACCAATGTAAATGAGCAGTTCTTC
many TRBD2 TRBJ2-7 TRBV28 CASRPLGGYYEQYF TGTGCCAGCAGACCCCTGGGGGGGTACTACGAGCAGTACTTC
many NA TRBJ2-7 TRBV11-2 CASSIRGDEQYF TGTGCCAGCAGCATAAGGGGCGACGAGCAGTACTTC
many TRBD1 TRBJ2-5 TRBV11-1 CASSYPDRVKTQYF TGTGCCAGCAGCTACCCTGACAGGGTGAAGACCCAGTACTTC
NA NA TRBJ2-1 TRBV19 CASSIAYNEQFF TGTGCCAGTAGTATTGCCTACAATGAGCAGTTCTTC
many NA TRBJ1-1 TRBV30 CAWGRVNTEAFF TGTGCCTGGGGCAGGGTGAACACTGAAGCTTTCTTT
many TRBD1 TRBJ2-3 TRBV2 CASTDRMGSSTDTQYF TGTGCCAGCACGGACAGGATGGGGTCTAGCACAGATACGCAGTATTTT
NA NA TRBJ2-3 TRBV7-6 CASSRTRNTDTQYF TGTGCCAGCAGCCGGACTCGCAACACAGATACGCAGTATTTT
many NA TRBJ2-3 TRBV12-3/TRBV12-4 CASSGAFTDTQYF TGTGCCAGCAGCGGGGCCTTCACAGATACGCAGTATTTT
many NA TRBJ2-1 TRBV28 CASSFQYNEQFF TGTGCCAGCAGTTTCCAATACAATGAGCAGTTCTTC
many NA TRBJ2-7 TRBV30 CAWSVIPGNEQYF TGTGCCTGGAGTGTAATCCCGGGGAACGAGCAGTACTTC
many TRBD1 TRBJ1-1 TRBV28 CASSTWTGGMGNTEAFF TGTGCCAGCAGTACCTGGACAGGGGGCATGGGGAACACTGAAGCTTTCTTT
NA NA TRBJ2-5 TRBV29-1 CSVERDTQETQYF TGCAGCGTTGAGCGAGACACCCAAGAGACCCAGTACTTC
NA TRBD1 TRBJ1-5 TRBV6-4 CASSQRQGGNQPQHF TGTGCCAGCAGCCAGCGACAGGGAGGAAATCAGCCCCAGCATTTT
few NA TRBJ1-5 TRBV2 CASSADGVGSNQPQHF TGTGCCAGCAGCGCAGACGGGGTTGGTAGCAATCAGCCCCAGCATTTT
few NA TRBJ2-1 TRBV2 CASSQPGPKQFF TGTGCCAGCAGTCAGCCGGGACCCAAGCAGTTCTTC
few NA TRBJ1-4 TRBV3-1 CASSQDLSSQGGEKLFF TGTGCCAGCAGCCAAGATCTGAGTAGTCAGGGAGGCGAAAAACTGTTTTTT
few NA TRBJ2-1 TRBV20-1 CSARDLGEMGYNEQFF TGCAGTGCTAGAGATCTCGGGGAGATGGGGTACAATGAGCAGTTCTTC
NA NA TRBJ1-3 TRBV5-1 CASSLGMTGANSGNTIYF TGCGCCAGCAGCTTGGGAATGACGGGGGCCAACTCTGGAAACACCATATATTTT
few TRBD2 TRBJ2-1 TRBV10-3 CAISELGTSGRVNEQFF TGTGCCATCAGTGAGTTGGGGACTAGCGGGAGGGTCAATGAGCAGTTCTTC
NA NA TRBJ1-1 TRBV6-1 CASSWVMDTEAFF TGTGCCAGCAGTTGGGTTATGGACACTGAAGCTTTCTTT
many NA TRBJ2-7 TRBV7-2 CASRGASSYEQYF TGTGCCAGCAGGGGGGCCAGCTCCTACGAGCAGTACTTC
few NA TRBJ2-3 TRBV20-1 CSARSREGADTQYF TGCAGTGCTAGAAGTCGGGAAGGAGCAGATACGCAGTATTTT
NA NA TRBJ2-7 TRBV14 CASSLPRGGEQYF TGTGCCAGCAGCCTCCCCCGTGGGGGCGAGCAGTACTTC
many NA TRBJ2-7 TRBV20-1 CSIRGGGEYEQYF TGCAGTATCCGGGGAGGGGGCGAATACGAGCAGTACTTC
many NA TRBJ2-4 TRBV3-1 CASSQRTPRGDIQYF TGTGCCAGCAGCCAACGGACCCCCCGCGGGGACATTCAGTACTTC
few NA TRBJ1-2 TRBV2 CATTQGLYGYTF TGTGCCACTACGCAGGGTTTGTACGGCTACACCTTC
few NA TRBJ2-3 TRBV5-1 CASSFTGARGADTQYF TGCGCCAGCAGCTTCACAGGGGCGCGGGGAGCAGATACGCAGTATTTT